This T cell receptor (beta chain) was observed in a study of blood T cells in healthy people across ages. Points from the study as a whole: Naive T cell percentage strongly correlated with TCR beta diversity.

Extracted total RNA amounted to at least 5 micrograms for each sample. A remark on this clonotype: Its antigen is unknown. The junction and the germline gene differ at one end; a read error may be behind it.

For the second PCR, which ran for 7 to 11 cycles, a sample-barcoded 5' primer and a J-beta primer mix were used. A template-switch adaptor that had 12 random nucleotides put a tag on each cDNA molecule. CDR3-containing paired-end reads numbered at least 2.5 million in each sample. TCRdb fed the 5' RACE reads into MiXCR, producing one record per CDR3 protein. The repertoire holds hundreds of thousands of distinct CDR3 sequences, with approximately 44% as singletons. Looked up from germline, CDR1 is MNHEY and CDR2 is SVGEGT. This CDR3 comprises 14 residues. The rearrangement links TRBV6-2 or TRBV6-3 to TRBJ2-3, with 8 bases identical to TRBD2. The sample was blood. This sequence was found in a man aged 55 to 70 in good health. CDR3 DNA: TGCGCCAGCAGTTATGCGGGGGGCAGGGATACGCAGTATTTT. It yields the protein CASSYAGGRDTQYF.